This T cell receptor (beta chain) came from a study of cytomegalovirus exposure and HLA in healthy donors. J was trimmed by 3 bases and V by 7 bases; bases with no gene match: 4. The length of the CDR3 is 14 residues. CDR1 GTSNPN and CDR2 SVGIG come from the germline V gene (reference sequence). For this clone: Its target is unknown.

General study points: In a later analysis, V- and J-gene trimming of beta chains associated with a DCLRE1C missense variant, replicated independently. In vitro work confirmed that a few CMV-associated chains recognize CMV antigens. Within a later analysis, the majority of CMV-associated TCR beta chains appeared HLA-restricted.

PCR involved 60 Vbeta and 13 Jbeta primers. Original data processing: Later, an analysis found approximately 80 million unique TCR beta chains, and about 9.9 million of these were shared. Repertoires were generated with immunoSEQ multiplex PCR, while TCRdb's copy carries only in-frame clones and drops some. The V and J calls and clone size come from that table; D and trimming were worked out from the DNA. The sample carries roughly 120,000 clones, about four fifths recorded once. The sample comprised PBMCs. The receptor's source is a woman aged 18-30 years in good health and CMV-seronegative. The V and J genes are TRBV30 and TRBJ1-6; TRBD1 matches 9 bases. Here the CDR3 DNA reads TGTGCCTCCTTGGACAGGGGCTATAATTCACCCCTCCACTTT. It encodes CASLDRGYNSPLHF.